The 10 T cell receptor beta chains in this list originate from one sample, sequenced in a study of blood T cell repertoires in COVID-19. The protocol was immunoSEQ multiplex PCR, while the TCRdb copy is restricted to in-frame clones and leaves out a portion. The sample yields hundreds of thousands of clones, around 86% seen once. The sample taken for sequencing was peripheral blood. The receptors were sampled from a woman aged 25-40 years with active or convalescent COVID-19.

The gene calls are TRBV28 and TRBJ1-2; 12 bases are shared with TRBD1. The germline gives CDR1 MDHEN, CDR2 SYDVKM. This CDR3 is built from 17 residues. Trimming removed 4 bases from V and 5 bases from J; junction bases left unmatched: 11. CDR3 residues: CASSSPSGTGGRYGYTF. The CDR3 nucleotides are TGTGCCAGCAGTTCCCCGTCCGGGACAGGGGGCCGGTATGGCTACACCTTC.

The chain combines TRBV6-5 with TRBJ1-4; 12 bases align to TRBD1. The CDR3 runs 13 residues. Germline V CDR1 and CDR2: MNHEY, SVGAGI. The trim removed 8 bases at V and 7 bases at J, leaving 2 bases unmatched. The CDR3 sequence is CASAGQGAEKLFF. In nucleotides, the CDR3 is TGTGCCAGCGCGGGACAGGGGGCTGAAAAACTGTTTTTT.

The V gene is TRBV3-1 (or the pseudogene TRBV3-2), the J gene TRBJ1-2; maybe TRBD1 (5 bases). The ends were cut back, 1 base at V and 0 bases at J, with 12 bases in the middle. Germline V gene sequence: CDR1 LGHDT, CDR2 YNNKEL (reference sequence). This CDR3 comprises 16 residues. The DNA of the CDR3 is TGTGCCAGCAGCCAAGTTGCGGGGCGAACTAACTATGGCTACACCTTC. Protein product: CASSQVAGRTNYGYTF.

The V call is TRBV21-1, the J call TRBJ2-5; the table's D call, TRBD2, has no DNA check behind it. TRBV21-1 is a listed pseudogene. This CDR3 has 16 residues. DNA for the CDR3: TGTGCCAGCAGCCCCCGGACTAGCGGGAGCCCAGAGACCCAGTACTTC. It is translated as CASSPRTSGSPETQYF.

The chain recombines TRBV4-1 with TRBJ2-5, with TRBD2 matching 13 bases. Germline V lookup: CDR1 MGHRA, CDR2 YSYEKL. The CDR3 extends over 16 amino acids. J gave up 1 base and V 6 bases, and 5 bases lay outside the gene matches. CDR3 DNA: TGCGCCAGCAGACCCGGGACTAGCGGGGCCCAAGAGACCCAGTACTTC. Translating gives CASRPGTSGAQETQYF.

The chain is built from TRBV5-1 and TRBJ1-2; D is perhaps TRBD1 (5 bases). In germline, CDR1 is SGHRS, CDR2 YFSETQ. The CDR3 has 14 residues. Between the trimmed V and J ends, which lost 0 bases and 5 bases, there was a span of 11 bases. This chain's CDR3 is CASSLAQASYGYTF. For the CDR3, the DNA is TGCGCCAGCAGCTTGGCACAGGCTTCATATGGCTACACCTTC. Full variable domain (missing parts from reference TRBV5-1 and TRBJ1-2): KAGVTQTPRYLIKTRGQQVTLSCSPISGHRSVSWYQQTPGQGLQFLFEYFSETQRNKGNFPGRFSGRQFSNSRSEMNVSTLELGDSALYLCASSLAQASYGYTFGSGTRLTVV.

The V and J genes are TRBV6-1 and TRBJ1-2, with 7 nucleotides matching TRBD1. Germline values: CDR1 MNHNS, CDR2 SASEGT. After removal of 1 base from V and 4 bases from J, the junction contained 6 bases not matched to a gene. This CDR3 region has 15 residues. The CDR3 loop reads CASSEEGDSRYGYTF. CDR3 coding DNA: TGTGCCAGCAGTGAAGAGGGGGACAGTCGCTATGGCTACACCTTC.

This chain joins TRBV7-9 and TRBJ2-1; D is perhaps TRBD2 (6 bases). Trimming removed 3 bases at V and 5 bases at J, with 17 bases between. CDR1 SEHNR and CDR2 FQNEAQ come from the germline V gene (reference sequence). The CDR3 loop spans 16 amino acids. The CDR3 loop reads CASSFRGANQNNEQFF. The CDR3 region has the DNA TGTGCCAGCAGCTTCCGCGGGGCTAACCAAAACAATGAGCAGTTCTTC. Drawing the rest from reference TRBV7-9 and TRBJ2-1, the complete variable domain is DTGVSQNPRHKITKRGQNVTFRCDPISEHNRLYWYRQTLGQGPEFLTYFQNEAQLEKSRLLSDRFSAERPKGSFSTLEIQRTEQGDSAMYLCASSFRGANQNNEQFFGPGTRLTVL.

The chain uses TRBV7-9 and TRBJ2-3, with 13 bases aligning to TRBD2. J gave up 3 bases and V 2 bases, and 2 bases lay outside the gene matches. The CDR3 sequence is 16 residues long. From germline, CDR1 is SEHNR and CDR2 FQNEAQ (reference sequence). The DNA of the CDR3 is TGTGCCAGCAGCTTAATGACTAGCGGGGGGACAGATACGCAGTATTTT. This translates into CASSLMTSGGTDTQYF.

This chain joins TRBV18 and TRBJ2-6; the match to TRBD1 covers 8 bases. Germline assignment: CDR1 KGHSH and CDR2 LQKENI. V lost 4 bases and J lost 3; bases outside the gene matches: 5. There are 16 residues in the CDR3. CDR3 residues: CASSRDRLNGANVLTF. The CDR3 region has the DNA TGTGCCAGCTCACGGGACAGGCTGAATGGGGCCAACGTCCTGACTTTC.